Following are 4 T cell receptor beta chains from one sample sequenced in a study of shared T cell receptors in the human thymus. Only in-frame clones appear in the TCRdb table, and some are missing; sequencing was by immunoSEQ multiplex PCR. The table has 600,000 or so clones, 80% to 90% seen once. These data were also reused for a study on human thymus T cells.

The source material was thymocytes. The source is a boy in the first two years of life with a congenital heart defect.

The V gene is TRBV5-1, the J gene TRBJ2-7; tentative D call: TRBD2 (6 bases). The V gene's germline CDR1 is SGHRS and CDR2 YFSETQ. V was cut by 2 bases and J by 2 bases, with 23 bases left in between. The CDR3 contains 18 residues. CDR3 in DNA: TGCGCCAGCAGCTTTTTATCGTCGGGACTCGAAAATACCTACGAGCAGTACTTC. Residues: CASSFLSSGLENTYEQYF.

The chain joins TRBV11-2 to TRBJ2-2; 7 nucleotides match TRBD1. The CDR3 has 13 residues. V lost 7 bases, J lost 6 bases, and 5 bases stayed unmatched. Germline V gene sequence: CDR1 SGHAT, CDR2 FQNNGV. The CDR3 reads CASTRQGAGELFF. Written as DNA, the CDR3 is TGTGCCAGCACCCGACAGGGAGCCGGGGAGCTGTTTTTT. Supplemented by reference TRBV11-2 and TRBJ2-2, the full variable domain reads EAGVAQSPRYKIIEKRQSVAFWCNPISGHATLYWYQQILGQGPKLLIQFQNNGVVDDSQLPKDRFSAERLKGVDSTLKIQPAKLEDSAVYLCASTRQGAGELFFGEGSRLTVL.

Here the CDR3 DNA reads TGTGCCAGCAGCGGCAGTGGACAGGGGGAATTTCGGGGTTCACCCCTCCACTTT. Translated: CASSGSGQGEFRGSPLHF. The genes are TRBV9 and TRBJ1-6; TRBD1 aligns across 10 bases. This CDR3 is built from 18 residues. Trimming took 3 bases from V and 9 from J; bases not matched to a gene: 15. Germline values: CDR1 SGDLS, CDR2 YYNGEE.

The V gene is TRBV6-1, the J gene TRBJ2-4; 12 bases line up with TRBD2. From germline, CDR1 is MNHNS and CDR2 SASEGT. V lost 4 bases to trimming and J lost 3 bases; unmatched junction nucleotides: 7. The CDR3 covers 17 residues. CDR3 bases: TGTGCCAGCAGTGCCCGGACTAGCGGGAAGAACAAAAACATTCAGTACTTC. Its translation: CASSARTSGKNKNIQYF.